The clone carrying this T cell receptor (beta chain) was detected once. In the study's own analysis: The authors estimated nucleated cell counts from reference gene primer amplification. Clones were read by immunoSEQ multiplex PCR, and TCRdb kept only the in-frame ones, dropping some. That table gives V, J and clone size, and the DNA gave D and trimming. The table has over 250,000 clones, approximately 86% seen once; the top ten hold about 10%. Per the germline V gene, CDR1 is SGHTA and CDR2 is FQGNSA. V was clipped by 5 bases and J by 1 base, with 14 bases between them. The CDR3 contains 16 residues. The sample originates from a study of blood T cell repertoires in COVID-19. In the study overall: COVID-19 samples, acute and convalescent, were from the United States, Italy and Spain. In each case, the material was cDNA or gDNA derived from T cells, B-cell-depleted T cells, or PBMCs.

V gene TRBV7-2 combines with J gene TRBJ2-2, with a weak D call TRBD2 (5 bases). Sequenced input: peripheral blood. The receptor was derived from a middle-aged man who had recovered from COVID-19. In DNA form, the CDR3 reads TGTGCCAGCAGCAAAGCGCGTGGAGGGAACACCGGGGAGCTGTTTTTT. This sequence encodes CASSKARGGNTGELFF. Filled out from reference TRBV7-2 and TRBJ2-2, the complete variable domain reads GAGVSQSPSNKVTEKGKDVELRCDPISGHTALYWYRQSLGQGLEFLIYFQGNSAPDKSGLPSDRFSAERTGGSVSTLTIQRTQQEDSAVYLCASSKARGGNTGELFFGEGSRLTVL.